One sample yielded the 13 T cell receptor beta chains listed below, sequenced in a study of cytomegalovirus exposure and HLA in healthy donors. PCR involved 60 Vbeta and 13 Jbeta primers. TCRdb's copy holds only in-frame clones and misses some; the assay was immunoSEQ multiplex PCR. Of roughly 120,000 clones listed, 73% are singletons. The sample was PBMCs. These receptors came from a woman aged 30 to 39 in good health and CMV-seronegative.

V and J are TRBV27 and TRBJ1-1; D unresolved. Germline CDR1 reads MNHEY; CDR2 reads SMNVEV (reference sequence). The ends were cut back, 5 bases at V and 9 bases at J, with 28 bases in the middle. The CDR3 consists of 17 residues. As DNA, the CDR3 is TGTGCCAGCAGTATAACCCCCAGTGAGGGTTCCCAAGGTAAAGCTTTCTTT. This gives the protein CASSITPSEGSQGKAFF.

This chain joins TRBV5-1 and TRBJ1-2; 7 bases match TRBD1. CDR3 length equals 14 residues. V was pared by 1 base and J by 8 bases, with 8 bases of the junction left unmatched. Germline CDR1 SGHRS, CDR2 YFSETQ. CDR3 amino acids: CASSLSLRDRGYTF. CDR3 sequence (DNA): TGCGCCAGCAGCTTGAGCCTCCGGGACAGAGGCTACACCTTC.

The chain carries TRBV29-1 and TRBJ2-6; D remains ambiguous. Per germline, CDR1 SQVTM and CDR2 ANQGSEA. Deletions cut 0 bases from V and 0 bases from J, with 9 bases between. This CDR3 has 16 residues. The CDR3 coding sequence is TGCAGCGTTGAAGATCTGGAGAGCTCTGGGGCCAACGTCCTGACTTTC. The encoded protein is CSVEDLESSGANVLTF.

The V call is TRBV5-4, the J call TRBJ2-7; 8 nucleotides line up with TRBD2. Trimming removed 1 base from V and 5 bases from J; junction bases left unmatched: 5. From germline, CDR1 is SGHNT and CDR2 YYREEE (reference sequence). The CDR3 consists of 14 residues. DNA of the CDR3: TGTGCCAGCAGCTTGAGTCTAGCGGGCCACGAGCAGTACTTC. Protein product: CASSLSLAGHEQYF. The entire variable domain, with the rest obtained from reference TRBV5-4 and TRBJ2-7, is as follows: ETGVTQSPTHLIKTRGQQVTLRCSSQSGHNTVSWYQQALGQGPQFIFQYYREEENGRGNFPPRFSGLQFPNYSSELNVNALELDDSALYLCASSLSLAGHEQYFGPGTRLTVT.

The rearrangement uses TRBV11-2 and TRBJ2-2; 7 positions match TRBD1. The CDR3 spans 15 residues. Germline V gene lookup returns CDR1 SGHAT and CDR2 FQNNGV. V trimming: 5 bases; J trimming: 1 base; junction bases outside the gene matches: 4. The CDR3: CASSPRTGNTGELFF. For the CDR3, the DNA is TGTGCCAGCAGCCCTCGGACAGGGAACACCGGGGAGCTGTTTTTT.

V and J are TRBV10-3 and TRBJ1-4; 7 positions match TRBD1. The CDR3 has 13 amino acids. Germline V gene lookup returns CDR1 ENHRY and CDR2 SYGVKD. With V trimmed by 2 bases and J by 7 bases, 1 base remained unmatched. The CDR3 bases are TGTGCCATCAGTGAGAGACAGGGTGAAAAACTGTTTTTT. Translated, it gives CAISERQGEKLFF.

V usage is TRBV6-6 and J usage is TRBJ2-1; D ambiguous. The CDR3 has 12 residues. CDR1 and CDR2 (germline): MNHNY, SVGAGI (reference sequence). The V end was cut by 4 bases, the J end by 9 bases, with 10 bases between. CDR3 sequence: CASSSPGGEQFF. The CDR3 coding sequence is TGTGCCAGCAGTTCGCCGGGTGGTGAGCAGTTCTTC.

The chain has TRBV7-9 and TRBJ2-5; TRBD1 matches 7 bases. The germline CDR1 and CDR2 sequences are SEHNR and FQNEAQ (reference sequence). The V segment lost 5 bases and the J segment 5 bases; nucleotides outside the gene matches: 8. This CDR3 spans 14 amino acids. CDR3 residues: CASSEDRVEETQYF. Written as DNA, the CDR3 is TGTGCCAGCAGCGAAGACAGGGTCGAGGAGACCCAGTACTTC.

The chain carries TRBV4-3 and TRBJ1-5, with D hard to call. Germline CDR1 reads LGHNA; CDR2 reads YSLEER. Trimming removed 0 bases from V and 6 bases from J, with 6 bases in between. This CDR3 region has 13 residues. The CDR3 region is CASSQDGSQPQHF. The CDR3 DNA is TGCGCCAGCAGCCAAGATGGGAGTCAGCCCCAGCATTTT.

The V and J genes are TRBV30 and TRBJ2-7; TRBD2 is a possible D gene (7 bases). Germline assignment: CDR1 GTSNPN and CDR2 SVGIG (reference sequence). The CDR3 sequence is 13 residues long. Trimming stripped 4 bases from V and 3 bases from J, with 13 bases between. CDR3 in DNA: TGTGCCTGGAATCGGGGGGCGAACTACGAGCAGTACTTC. Its protein product is CAWNRGANYEQYF.

V is TRBV7-6 and J is TRBJ2-2; D perhaps matches TRBD1 (6 bases). This CDR3 has 20 residues. V lost 3 bases to trimming and J lost 3 bases, with 26 bases between them. Germline values: CDR1 SGHVS, CDR2 FNYEAQ. The DNA of the CDR3 is TGTGCCAGCAGCTTCAAGCGGTCTGGGGGCACACGATACGACACCGGGGAGCTGTTTTTT. Encoded protein: CASSFKRSGGTRYDTGELFF.

This chain links TRBV4-3 with TRBJ1-4; D uncertain. Germline CDR1 and CDR2: LGHNA and YSLEER. This CDR3 contains 15 residues. The V gene lost 1 base and the J gene lost 4 bases, with 10 bases spanning the gap. The CDR3 loop reads CASSQARAVNEKLFF. The CDR3 region has the DNA TGCGCCAGCAGCCAAGCGAGAGCGGTTAATGAAAAACTGTTTTTT.

The rearrangement joins TRBV6-5 to TRBJ2-2; 9 bases match TRBD2. Germline CDR1 is MNHEY and CDR2 is SVGAGI. CDR3 size: 15 residues. Losses at the gene ends were 5 bases for V and 0 bases for J; bases not matched to a gene: 1. The CDR3 bases are TGTGCCAGCAGTCGGACTAGCGCGAACACCGGGGAGCTGTTTTTT. Translated: CASSRTSANTGELFF.